These 15 T cell receptor beta chains were all obtained from the same sample, sequenced in a study of regulatory T cells in long-lasting Graves disease. The time point denotes: newly diagnosed GD, antithyroid drugs for less than 3 months. Generation of the TCR library employed RNA extracted from PBMCs. Relying on iRepertoire HTBI primers and Arm-PCR of CDR3 regions, the team built TCR beta libraries. From the multiplex PCR reads, TCRdb called clonotypes with MiXCR, one entry per CDR3 protein. This table has hundreds of thousands of distinct CDR3 sequences, about 16% appearing once. This same sample was also part of a study on T cells in Graves' hyperthyroidism and ophthalmopathy.

Sequencing was performed on peripheral blood mononuclear cells (PBMCs), taken at new diagnosis, from a patient treated with antithyroid drugs. These receptors all stem from a man aged 18 to 30 with Graves disease.

This clonotype occurred many times. The rearrangement joins TRBV7-2 to TRBJ2-7; weak D call: TRBD1 (6 bases). Germline assignment: CDR1 SGHTA and CDR2 FQGNSA. The CDR3 length is 14 residues. V lost 3 bases and J lost 4, with 13 bases in between. The CDR3 nucleotides are TGTGCCAGCAGCTTCGACAGGTGGTCGTACGAGCAGTACTTC. Protein: CASSFDRWSYEQYF.

DNA of the CDR3: TGCGCCGGATTTCCGGGTTTTAATAGCAATCAGCCCCAGCATTTT. This gives the protein CAGFPGFNSNQPQHF. The chain employs TRBV5-1 and TRBJ1-5; the D is unclear. The CDR3 runs to 15 residues. CDR1 and CDR2 from the germline V gene are SGHRS and YFSETQ. Trimming left V 10 bases short and J 0 bases short, with 17 bases between.

In this sample, this clonotype turned up many times. This chain joins TRBV6-1 and TRBJ1-1, with D uncertain. Germline values: CDR1 MNHNS, CDR2 SASEGT. V lost 5 bases to trimming and J lost 4 bases, with 8 bases between them. The CDR3 runs 12 residues. CDR3 DNA sequence: TGTGCCAGCAGTCCTCTACGCACTGAAGCTTTCTTT. It specifies CASSPLRTEAFF.

This clonotype appeared many times. V is TRBV28 and J is TRBJ2-1, with 15 bases aligning to TRBD2. Looked up from germline, CDR1 is MDHEN and CDR2 is SYDVKM. J lost 3 bases, V lost 1 base, and 4 bases had no gene match. This CDR3 has 18 amino acids. This CDR3 is CASSLYWTSGRDYNEQFF. In DNA form, the CDR3 reads TGTGCCAGCAGTTTATATTGGACTAGCGGGAGGGACTACAATGAGCAGTTCTTC.

The rearrangement links TRBV2 to TRBJ2-1, with a weak D call TRBD2 (6 bases). Germline V gene lookup returns CDR1 SNHLY and CDR2 FYNNEI. Trimming pared 7 bases from V and 4 bases from J, leaving 26 bases between. The CDR3 length is 18 residues. The CDR3 DNA reads as TGTGCCAGCACTCGAATACCCTCGGGAGTAGGCGGATACAATGAGCAGTTCTTC. Its translation is CASTRIPSGVGGYNEQFF.

The CDR3 DNA reads as TGCAGTGCTCAGGACAGGTCGACCGGGGAGCTGTTTTTT. Its translation: CSAQDRSTGELFF. This chain links TRBV20-1 with TRBJ2-2, with 7 nucleotides matching TRBD1. This CDR3 contains 13 residues. CDR1 is DFQATT, CDR2 SNEGSKA, per germline (reference sequence). After removal of 5 bases from V and 5 bases from J, the junction contained 5 bases not matched to a gene.

In its sample, this clonotype was seen many times. V and J are TRBV15 and TRBJ1-1; 7 nucleotides align to TRBD1. V lost 1 base to trimming and J lost 4 bases; unmatched junction nucleotides: 6. Germline assignment: CDR1 LNHNV and CDR2 YYDKDF (reference sequence). This CDR3 region has 15 residues. The CDR3 DNA reads TGTGCCACCAGCAGAGTCTCAGGGGGTAGCACTGAAGCTTTCTTT. Its translation: CATSRVSGGSTEAFF.

This chain connects TRBV12-3 or TRBV12-4 to TRBJ2-1, with TRBD1 matching over 7 bases. This CDR3 region has 15 residues. V lost 5 bases and J lost 3; bases outside the gene matches: 7. Here the CDR3 reads CASSAGDSYYNEQFF. CDR3 sequence (DNA): TGTGCCAGCAGTGCTGGGGACAGTTACTACAATGAGCAGTTCTTC.

The chain carries TRBV11-3 and TRBJ1-6, with a tentative D call TRBD1 (5 bases). The CDR3 loop spans 15 amino acids. The ends were cut back, 11 bases at V and 4 bases at J, with 18 bases in the middle. Per the germline V gene, CDR1 is SGHNT and CDR2 is YENEEA. The DNA for the CDR3 is TGTGCCGCAGCGGGGGGAGCCGTATATAATTCACCCCTCCACTTT. This gives the protein CAAAGGAVYNSPLHF.

There are a few counts of this clonotype. V is TRBV9 and J is TRBJ1-1; no definite D call. There are 14 residues in the CDR3. V dropped 6 bases and J dropped 3 bases, with 15 bases sitting between them. Germline V lookup: CDR1 SGDLS, CDR2 YYNGEE. As DNA, the CDR3 is TGTGCCAGCACCTCGGCCCCCCGGGACACTGAAGCTTTCTTT. This translates into CASTSAPRDTEAFF. Complete variable domain (other parts from reference TRBV9 and TRBJ1-1): DSGVTQTPKHLITATGQRVTLRCSPRSGDLSVYWYQQSLDQGLQFLIQYYNGEERAKGNILERFSAQQFPDLHSELNLSSLELGDSALYFCASTSAPRDTEAFFGQGTRLTVV.

A remark on this clonotype: One end of the junction fails to match germline, which may point to a read error. In DNA form, the CDR3 reads TGTGCCTGGAGTGTACCCGGGGAGCTGCTTTTT. It encodes CAWSVPGELLF. The gene calls are TRBV30 and TRBJ2-2; a possible D gene is TRBD2 (5 bases). From germline, CDR1 is GTSNPN and CDR2 SVGIG (reference sequence). The CDR3 loop spans 11 amino acids.

The V call is TRBV19, the J call TRBJ2-7; 9 bases map to TRBD1. The CDR3 runs to 15 residues. Losses at the gene ends were 3 bases for V and 2 bases for J; bases not matched to a gene: 5. Germline V gene sequence: CDR1 LNHDA, CDR2 SQIVND (reference sequence). The chain's CDR3 is CASSITTGGTYEQYF. The CDR3, as DNA: TGTGCCAGTAGTATCACGACAGGGGGAACCTACGAGCAGTACTTC.

This clonotype was counted many times. The chain is built from TRBV6-1 and TRBJ2-7, with 9 bases identical to TRBD1. The CDR3 totals 15 residues. CDR1 is MNHNS, CDR2 SASEGT, per germline. V was clipped by 2 bases and J by 1 base; unmatched bases: 3. CDR3 sequence (DNA): TGTGCCAGCAGTGAAACGGGACAGGGTTCCTACGAGCAGTACTTC. It specifies CASSETGQGSYEQYF.

The chain joins TRBV10-2 to TRBJ2-1; 12 bases are shared with TRBD2. Germline loops: CDR1 WSHSY, CDR2 SAAADI. J gave up 7 bases and V 4 bases, and 8 bases lay outside the gene matches. The length of the CDR3 is 16 residues. This CDR3 reads CASSGSSGRAGNEQFF. The CDR3, as DNA: TGCGCCAGCAGTGGATCTAGCGGGAGGGCCGGGAATGAGCAGTTCTTC.

The sample holds a few counts of this clonotype. The chain recombines TRBV12-3 or TRBV12-4 with TRBJ2-1; D remains unclear. Trimming shortened V by 5 bases and J by 5 bases, and 16 bases separated the two germline ends. The CDR3 has 15 residues. CDR3 residues: CASSPPIDVNNEQFF. The CDR3 nucleotides read TGTGCCAGCAGTCCCCCGATCGACGTTAACAATGAGCAGTTCTTC.